These 24 T cell receptor beta chains share one sample of origin, sequenced in a study of cytomegalovirus exposure and HLA in healthy donors. With 60 Vbeta and 13 Jbeta primers, the PCR was carried out. Measured with immunoSEQ multiplex PCR; TCRdb has only the in-frame clones, and not every one. The table shows fewer than 200,000 clones, with under 85% occurring only once. The sequenced material came from PBMCs. These receptors all stem from a human donor in good health.

In this sample, this clone turned up a few times. The rearrangement links TRBV6-1 to TRBJ2-2, with unresolved D. Germline CDR1 MNHNS, CDR2 SASEGT. The CDR3 covers 15 residues. The V end lost 3 bases, the J end lost 8 bases, and 16 bases lay between the germline ends. CDR3 amino acids: CASSEETLGEGELFF. The CDR3 nucleotides read TGTGCCAGCAGTGAGGAGACCCTCGGTGAGGGGGAGCTGTTTTTT.

The CDR3 bases are TGTGCCAGCAGCCCAGGCGATACGCAGTATTTT. This codes for CASSPGDTQYF. The chain combines TRBV11-2 with TRBJ2-3; D is uncertain. Germline CDR1 SGHAT, CDR2 FQNNGV. Trimming removed 5 bases from V and 6 bases from J, with 6 bases in between. The CDR3 sequence is 11 residues long. The full variable domain, rest sourced from reference TRBV11-2 and TRBJ2-3, is EAGVAQSPRYKIIEKRQSVAFWCNPISGHATLYWYQQILGQGPKLLIQFQNNGVVDDSQLPKDRFSAERLKGVDSTLKIQPAKLEDSAVYLCASSPGDTQYFGPGTRLTVL.

The gene calls are TRBV11-2 and TRBJ2-7; 13 bases align to TRBD2. This CDR3 has 17 residues. Germline V CDR1 and CDR2: SGHAT, FQNNGV. With V trimmed by 5 bases and J by 2 bases, 9 bases remained unmatched. Written as DNA, the CDR3 is TGTGCCAGCAGCATAGGACTAGCGGGGGCCCTCACCTACGAGCAGTACTTC. It is translated as CASSIGLAGALTYEQYF.

This sequence joins TRBV5-1 and TRBJ2-1; a possible D gene is TRBD2 (6 bases). Trimming took 0 bases from V and 5 from J, leaving 12 bases between them. The CDR3 length is 15 residues. In germline, CDR1 is SGHRS, CDR2 YFSETQ. The CDR3 DNA reads TGCGCCAGCAGCTTGGAGTTCGGGGGAGACAATGAGCAGTTCTTC. Protein sequence: CASSLEFGGDNEQFF.

This clone was observed a few times. This chain uses TRBV5-1 with TRBJ2-7, with 13 bases identical to TRBD2. The V and J ends lost 2 bases and 0 bases, in that order; junction bases with no gene match: 8. Germline V lookup: CDR1 SGHRS, CDR2 YFSETQ. The length of the CDR3 is 18 residues. The CDR3 here is CASSFLVGLAGNSYEQYF. The CDR3 DNA reads as TGCGCCAGCAGCTTTTTGGTGGGACTAGCGGGGAACTCCTACGAGCAGTACTTC.

The chain couples TRBV18 to TRBJ1-2, with D hard to call. Trimming removed 1 base at V and 8 bases at J, with 8 bases between. Germline V lookup: CDR1 KGHSH, CDR2 LQKENI. The length of the CDR3 is 12 residues. Written as DNA, the CDR3 is TGTGCCAGCTCACCACAAACGCGCGGCTACACCTTC. It codes for CASSPQTRGYTF.

The V and J genes are TRBV11-1 and TRBJ2-2; 7 bases align to TRBD2. This CDR3 contains 15 residues. V shed 3 bases, J shed 3 bases, and the junction held 4 bases outside the gene matches. Germline lookup yields CDR1 SGHAT and CDR2 FQDESV (reference sequence). In DNA, the CDR3 is TGTGCCAGCAGCTTCGACGGGGGGTACACCGGGGAGCTGTTTTTT. It codes for CASSFDGGYTGELFF.

There are a few counts of this clone. The rearrangement joins TRBV5-1 to TRBJ2-1, with 9 bases that match TRBD2. Germline assignment: CDR1 SGHRS and CDR2 YFSETQ. The ends lost 4 bases at V and 1 base at J; junction bases unmatched: 6. The CDR3 contains 16 residues. This chain's CDR3 is CASSQGLASSYNEQFF. DNA of the CDR3: TGCGCCAGCAGCCAAGGACTAGCGTCGTCCTACAATGAGCAGTTCTTC.

The rearrangement links TRBV7-2 to TRBJ1-3; D is undetermined. V gave up 3 bases and J gave up 0 bases, with 12 bases separating them. The germline CDR1 and CDR2 sequences are SGHTA and FQGNSA. This CDR3 contains 16 residues. The CDR3 loop is CASSFKGDSSGNTIYF. In DNA form, the CDR3 reads TGTGCCAGCAGCTTCAAGGGAGACTCCTCTGGAAACACCATATATTTT.

This clone came up a few times. This rearrangement joins TRBV7-9 to TRBJ1-5, with TRBD1 matching over 7 bases. The CDR3 has 16 residues. Trimming removed 1 base from V and 6 bases from J; junction bases left unmatched: 9. In germline, CDR1 is SEHNR, CDR2 FQNEAQ (reference sequence). The CDR3 sequence is CASSLDGDRGSQPQHF. In nucleotides, the CDR3 is TGTGCCAGCAGCTTAGATGGGGACAGAGGATCTCAGCCCCAGCATTTT.

The chain carries TRBV6-5 and TRBJ1-6; D may be TRBD1 (5 bases). The germline CDR1 and CDR2 sequences are MNHEY and SVGAGI. V lost 0 bases, J lost 7 bases, and 10 bases lay in between. CDR3 length: 15 amino acids. CDR3 sequence: CASSYSGTVNSPLHF. The CDR3 DNA reads as TGTGCCAGCAGTTACTCCGGGACTGTGAATTCACCCCTCCACTTT.

The chain is built from TRBV19 and TRBJ1-1, with D possibly matching TRBD1 (5 bases). V was shortened by 5 bases and J by 3 bases, with 10 bases between the two germline ends. Germline CDR1 and CDR2: LNHDA and SQIVND (reference sequence). This CDR3 contains 13 residues. The CDR3 coding sequence is TGTGCCAGTAGTCCCAGGGTGGACACTGAAGCTTTCTTT. It codes for CASSPRVDTEAFF.

This clone was seen only a few times. This rearrangement joins TRBV2 to TRBJ2-1, with 7 bases identical to TRBD1. Germline loops: CDR1 SNHLY, CDR2 FYNNEI. The CDR3 has 18 residues. The V segment lost 7 bases and the J segment 0 bases; nucleotides outside the gene matches: 15. CDR3 in DNA: TGTGCCAGCACAGAGCCCTCTCAGGGGGTGGACTCCTACAATGAGCAGTTCTTC. Encoded protein: CASTEPSQGVDSYNEQFF. The full variable domain, completed using reference TRBV2 and TRBJ2-1, is EPEVTQTPSHQVTQMGQEVILRCVPISNHLYFYWYRQILGQKVEFLVSFYNNEISEKSEIFDDQFSVERPDGSNFTLKIRSTKLEDSAMYFCASTEPSQGVDSYNEQFFGPGTRLTVL.

The gene calls are TRBV6-5 and TRBJ2-7; TRBD1 matches 10 bases. The trim removed 5 bases at V and 5 bases at J, leaving 6 bases unmatched. This CDR3 comprises 14 residues. Germline V lookup: CDR1 MNHEY, CDR2 SVGAGI. This CDR3 is CASSPTGGRNEQYF. CDR3 coding DNA: TGTGCCAGCAGTCCGACAGGGGGCCGTAACGAGCAGTACTTC.

This chain links TRBV9 with TRBJ1-4; 8 bases map to TRBD1. The germline CDR1 and CDR2 sequences are SGDLS and YYNGEE. J gave up 8 bases and V 0 bases, and 6 bases lay outside the gene matches. CDR3 length equals 15 residues. CDR3 protein: CASSVAGQAQEKLFF. The DNA of the CDR3 is TGTGCCAGCAGCGTAGCGGGACAGGCCCAGGAAAAACTGTTTTTT.

V is TRBV4-3 and J is TRBJ2-7, with D possibly TRBD1 on 7 matching bases. Trimming stripped 2 bases from V and 2 bases from J, with 19 bases between. The CDR3 has 17 residues. The V gene's germline CDR1 is LGHNA and CDR2 YSLEER. This CDR3 is CASSQFGSTGQTYEQYF. DNA of the CDR3: TGCGCCAGCAGCCAATTCGGGAGCACGGGACAGACCTACGAGCAGTACTTC.

This clone was counted only a few times. CDR3 DNA: TGTGCCAGCAGCTCCTACAATCAGCCCCAGCATTTT. Amino acids: CASSSYNQPQHF. V gene TRBV7-2 combines with J gene TRBJ1-5; D gene ambiguous. Per the germline V gene, CDR1 is SGHTA and CDR2 is FQGNSA. The ends were cut back, 4 bases at V and 3 bases at J, with 4 bases in the middle. The CDR3 consists of 12 residues.

V is TRBV7-3 and J is TRBJ2-3; D not certain. CDR1 is SGHTA and CDR2 is FQGTGA in the germline V gene. The CDR3 extends over 13 amino acids. V lost 5 bases and J 5 bases, leaving 11 bases between the germline ends. CDR3 DNA sequence: TGTGCCAGCAGCCCCAACCCAGGAGATACGCAGTATTTT. It codes for CASSPNPGDTQYF.

The genes are TRBV19 and TRBJ1-1; 8 bases are a match to TRBD1. CDR3 length: 15 residues. The germline V gene has CDR1 LNHDA and CDR2 SQIVND (reference sequence). V shed 5 bases, J shed 0 bases, and the junction held 5 bases outside the gene matches. Here the CDR3 DNA reads TGTGCCAGTAGTCCACAGGGGGGGGTGAACACTGAAGCTTTCTTT. It translates to CASSPQGGVNTEAFF.

The chain has TRBV2 and TRBJ2-2; 8 positions agree with TRBD1. The CDR3 is made up of 13 amino acids. Germline loops: CDR1 SNHLY, CDR2 FYNNEI. J gave up 7 bases and V 7 bases, and 5 bases lay outside the gene matches. CDR3 region: CASTGGRGGELFF. As DNA, the CDR3 is TGTGCCAGCACAGGGGGCCGGGGCGGGGAGCTGTTTTTT.

The rearrangement links TRBV19 to TRBJ1-5; 11 nucleotides align to TRBD1. Germline CDR1 is LNHDA and CDR2 is SQIVND (reference sequence). CDR3 size: 15 residues. The trim removed 7 bases at V and 6 bases at J, leaving 8 bases unmatched. Here the CDR3 DNA reads TGTGCCAGTAAACCGGACAGGGGGCATAGTCAGCCCCAGCATTTT. It is translated as CASKPDRGHSQPQHF.

In this sample, this clone turned up once. This sequence joins TRBV7-2 and TRBJ1-1; a possible D gene is TRBD1 (5 bases). Germline assignment: CDR1 SGHTA and CDR2 FQGNSA. CDR3 size: 17 residues. V shed 0 bases and J shed 2 bases, with 16 bases lying between them. The CDR3 sequence: CASSLAGVWLTNTEAFF. CDR3 nucleotides: TGTGCCAGCAGCTTAGCAGGGGTTTGGCTCACCAACACTGAAGCTTTCTTT.

This clone was counted once. This chain uses TRBV9 with TRBJ2-2, with TRBD1 as a possible D gene (6 bases). The CDR3 spans 16 residues. The V gene's germline CDR1 is SGDLS and CDR2 YYNGEE. Trimming removed 0 bases at V and 4 bases at J, with 13 bases between. This CDR3 reads CASSVAGQPLTGELFF. CDR3 sequence (DNA): TGTGCCAGCAGCGTAGCCGGACAGCCTCTCACCGGGGAGCTGTTTTTT.

The chain recombines TRBV4-3 with TRBJ2-7, with D maybe TRBD1 (5 bases). The CDR3 is made up of 14 amino acids. Germline CDR1 and CDR2: LGHNA and YSLEER. With 0 bases removed from V and 4 bases from J, the gap between germline ends came to 10 bases. The CDR3 is CASSQEARGYEQYF. CDR3 DNA sequence: TGCGCCAGCAGCCAAGAGGCTAGGGGATACGAGCAGTACTTC.